This TCR beta chain was recorded in a study of blood T cells in healthy people across ages. A sample-barcoded 5' primer and a J-beta primer mix were used in a second PCR of about 6 to 11 cycles. One entry per CDR3 protein results from TCRdb running MiXCR on the 5' RACE reads. In the table there are hundreds of thousands of distinct CDR3 sequences, around two fifths of which are singletons. Germline values: CDR1 SGHVS, CDR2 FQNEAQ. The CDR3 is 15 amino acids. V lost 7 bases, J lost 13 bases, and 26 bases lay in between. Study observations and caveats: Significant beta diversity loss was already apparent by age around 36, declining roughly linearly.

Comment on this clonotype: Antigen: not known. This may come from a read error, since a much larger clone is one base off.

The sequence came from a man aged 55 to 70 in good health. This chain uses TRBV7-8 with TRBJ2-4, with no clear D. The specimen sequenced was blood. The CDR3 DNA reads as TGTGCCAGCACCCTAGACGGAACGTTAGGCAATGAGCAGTACTTC. Translation gives CASTLDGTLGNEQYF.